The source of this TCR beta chain is a study of cytomegalovirus exposure and HLA in healthy donors. The germline gives CDR1 MNHNY, CDR2 SVGAGI (reference sequence). With V trimmed by 5 bases and J by 2 bases, 9 bases remained unmatched. The CDR3 contains 15 residues. It was with 60 Vbeta and 13 Jbeta primers that the PCR ran. The data were produced by immunoSEQ multiplex PCR, yet TCRdb's version contains in-frame clones alone and is incomplete. Counted here are about 92,000 clones, approximately 71% occurring once; the ten biggest clones make up 16%. Specimen: PBMCs. The TCR originated in a woman under 30 in good health and CMV-seropositive. The chain employs TRBV6-6 and TRBJ2-7; 7 bases agree with TRBD1. The chain's CDR3 is CASSPNRGVTYEQYF. The CDR3 DNA reads as TGTGCCAGCAGTCCTAACAGGGGAGTCACCTACGAGCAGTACTTC.